These 8 T cell receptor beta chains share one sample of origin, sequenced in a study of blood T cell repertoires in COVID-19. Sequencing used immunoSEQ multiplex PCR; TCRdb keeps in-frame clones, though not all of them. The table lists more than 70,000 clones, 79% of them singletons. The specimen sequenced was peripheral blood. All receptors come from a human donor in a cohort sampled during active COVID-19.

The chain carries TRBV5-1 and TRBJ1-1, with 9 bases fitting TRBD1. Looked up from germline, CDR1 is SGHRS and CDR2 is YFSETQ. The CDR3 has 15 residues. V dropped 1 base and J dropped 8; count of bases not matched to a gene: 9. The CDR3 coding sequence is TGCGCCAGCAGCTTGACAGGGGGCGGGTCGGCCGAAGCTTTCTTT. Translated: CASSLTGGGSAEAFF.

The gene calls are TRBV25-1 and TRBJ1-4, with TRBD1 matching 7 bases. V was pared by 5 bases and J by 8 bases, with 8 bases of the junction left unmatched. This CDR3 spans 14 amino acids. The germline V gene has CDR1 MGHDK and CDR2 SYGVNS. In DNA form, the CDR3 reads TGTGCCAGCAGTATAGGGGACAGCCGGGAAAAACTGTTTTTT. Translating it yields CASSIGDSREKLFF.

This clone was recorded only once. V usage is TRBV30 and J usage is TRBJ2-2; D not certain. The CDR3 runs to 16 residues. Germline-derived CDR1 and CDR2 are GTSNPN and SVGIG (reference sequence). Trimming took 3 bases from V and 2 from J, leaving 16 bases between them. This CDR3 is CAWSPLDEINTGELFF. CDR3 sequence (DNA): TGTGCCTGGAGCCCCCTAGACGAGATAAACACCGGGGAGCTGTTTTTT.

The chain has TRBV5-1 and TRBJ2-1; 7 bases line up with TRBD1. Germline CDR1 and CDR2: SGHRS and YFSETQ. The V and J ends lost 2 bases and 0 bases, in that order; junction bases with no gene match: 5. This CDR3 has 16 residues. The CDR3 reads CASSLGTDSSYNEQFF. The CDR3 DNA reads TGCGCCAGCAGCTTAGGGACAGATAGCTCCTACAATGAGCAGTTCTTC.

This chain links TRBV9 with TRBJ1-1, with D possibly being TRBD1 (5 bases). Trimming shortened V by 0 bases and J by 5 bases, and 17 bases separated the two germline ends. The CDR3 totals 16 residues. CDR1 is SGDLS and CDR2 is YYNGEE in the germline V gene. CDR3 sequence reads: CASSVVHGGGSTEAFF. CDR3 nucleotide sequence: TGTGCCAGCAGCGTAGTGCACGGCGGGGGGAGTACTGAAGCTTTCTTT.

The CDR3 protein is CSVARVADTQYF. The DNA of the CDR3 is TGCAGCGTTGCCAGGGTAGCAGATACGCAGTATTTT. V usage is TRBV29-1 and J usage is TRBJ2-3; D possibly corresponds to TRBD1 (5 bases). Germline loops: CDR1 SQVTM, CDR2 ANQGSEA. With 4 bases removed from V and 4 bases from J, the gap between germline ends came to 9 bases. The CDR3 extends over 12 amino acids.

The DNA of the CDR3 is TGTGCCAGCAGCGCGCCGCGGGGTGCTAATGAAAAACTGTTTTTT. Residues: CASSAPRGANEKLFF. J is TRBJ1-4 and V is TRBV7-9; D not resolved. V lost 5 bases to trimming and J lost 3 bases, with 13 bases between them. Looked up from germline, CDR1 is SEHNR and CDR2 is FQNEAQ (reference sequence). The CDR3 sequence is 15 residues long.

The rearrangement joins TRBV19 to TRBJ2-4, with a tentative D call TRBD2 (6 bases). V was trimmed by 4 bases and J by 0 bases, leaving 10 bases between them. This CDR3 is built from 15 residues. Germline CDR1 LNHDA, CDR2 SQIVND (reference sequence). Here the CDR3 DNA reads TGTGCCAGTAGTACCCGGGACTTAGCCAAAAACATTCAGTACTTC. Encoded protein: CASSTRDLAKNIQYF.